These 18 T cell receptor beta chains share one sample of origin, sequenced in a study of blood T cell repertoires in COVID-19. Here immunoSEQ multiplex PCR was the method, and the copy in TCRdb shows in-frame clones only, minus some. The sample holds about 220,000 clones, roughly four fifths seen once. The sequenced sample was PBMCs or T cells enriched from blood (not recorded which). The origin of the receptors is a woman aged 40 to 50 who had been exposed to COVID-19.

CDR3 nucleotide sequence: TGCGCCAGCAGCGAGGACGACTACTACAATGAGCAGTTCTTC. Amino acid sequence: CASSEDDYYNEQFF. This rearrangement joins TRBV5-1 to TRBJ2-1; tentative D call: TRBD2 (5 bases). The germline V and J ends were trimmed by 4 bases and 3 bases, with 11 bases remaining between them. Per the germline V gene, CDR1 is SGHRS and CDR2 is YFSETQ. The CDR3 has 14 amino acids.

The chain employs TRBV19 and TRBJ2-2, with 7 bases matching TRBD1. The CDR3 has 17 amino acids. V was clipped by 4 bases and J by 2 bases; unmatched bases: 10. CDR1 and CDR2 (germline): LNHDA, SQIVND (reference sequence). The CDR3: CASSRSYGQANTGELFF. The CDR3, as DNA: TGTGCCAGTAGTAGAAGTTACGGACAGGCAAACACCGGGGAGCTGTTTTTT.

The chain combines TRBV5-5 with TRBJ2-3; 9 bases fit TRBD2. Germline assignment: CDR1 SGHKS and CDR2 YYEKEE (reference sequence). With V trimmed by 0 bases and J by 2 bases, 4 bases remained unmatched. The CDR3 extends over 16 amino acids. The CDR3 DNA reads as TGTGCCAGCAGCTTGGACCTAGCGGGGTACACAGATACGCAGTATTTT. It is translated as CASSLDLAGYTDTQYF.

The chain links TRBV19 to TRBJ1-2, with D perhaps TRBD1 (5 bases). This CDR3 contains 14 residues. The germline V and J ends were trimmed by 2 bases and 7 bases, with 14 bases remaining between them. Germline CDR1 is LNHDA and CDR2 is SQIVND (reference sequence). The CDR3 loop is CASSISRQGGGYTF. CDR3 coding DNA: TGTGCCAGTAGTATAAGCCGGCAGGGAGGTGGCTACACCTTC. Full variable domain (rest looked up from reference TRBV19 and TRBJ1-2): DGGITQSPKYLFRKEGQNVTLSCEQNLNHDAMYWYRQDPGQGLRLIYYSQIVNDFQKGDIAEGYSVSREKKESFPLTVTSAQKNPTAFYLCASSISRQGGGYTFGSGTRLTVV.

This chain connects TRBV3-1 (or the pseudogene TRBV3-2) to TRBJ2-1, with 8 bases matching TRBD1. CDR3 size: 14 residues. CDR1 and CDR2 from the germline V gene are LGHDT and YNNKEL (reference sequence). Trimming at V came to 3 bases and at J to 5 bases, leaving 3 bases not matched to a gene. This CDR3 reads CASSQLGQDNEQFF. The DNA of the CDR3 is TGTGCCAGCAGCCAGTTGGGACAGGACAATGAGCAGTTCTTC.

This CDR3 reads CASSSRDEQFF. The CDR3 DNA sequence: TGTGCCAGCAGCTCACGGGATGAGCAGTTCTTC. The chain has TRBV6-5 and TRBJ2-1; no clear D gene. The CDR3 extends over 11 amino acids. Germline assignment: CDR1 MNHEY and CDR2 SVGAGI. V gave up 6 bases and J gave up 8 bases, with 8 bases separating them.

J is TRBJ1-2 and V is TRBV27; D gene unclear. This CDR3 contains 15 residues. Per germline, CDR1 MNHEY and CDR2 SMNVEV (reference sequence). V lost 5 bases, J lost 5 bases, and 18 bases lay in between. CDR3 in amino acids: CASSPSPRESYGYTF. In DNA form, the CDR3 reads TGTGCCAGCAGTCCCTCGCCACGGGAGTCTTATGGCTACACCTTC.

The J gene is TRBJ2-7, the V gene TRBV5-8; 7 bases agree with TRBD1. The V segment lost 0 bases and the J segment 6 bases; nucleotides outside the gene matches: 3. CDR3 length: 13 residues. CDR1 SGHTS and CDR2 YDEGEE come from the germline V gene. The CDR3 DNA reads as TGTGCCAGCAGCTTGGGACAGGGAACCGAGCAGTACTTC. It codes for CASSLGQGTEQYF.

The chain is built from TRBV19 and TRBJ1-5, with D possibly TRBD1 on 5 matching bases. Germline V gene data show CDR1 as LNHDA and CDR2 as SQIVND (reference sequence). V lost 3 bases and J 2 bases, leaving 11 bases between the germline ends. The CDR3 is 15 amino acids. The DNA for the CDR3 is TGTGCCAGTAGTATGAGTAAAGGGGGCAATCAGCCCCAGCATTTT. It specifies CASSMSKGGNQPQHF.

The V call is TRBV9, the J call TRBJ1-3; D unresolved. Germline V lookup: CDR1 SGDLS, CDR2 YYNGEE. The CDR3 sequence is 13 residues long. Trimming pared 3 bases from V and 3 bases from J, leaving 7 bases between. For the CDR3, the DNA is TGTGCCAGCAGCGGCACAGATGGAAACACCATATATTTT. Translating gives CASSGTDGNTIYF.

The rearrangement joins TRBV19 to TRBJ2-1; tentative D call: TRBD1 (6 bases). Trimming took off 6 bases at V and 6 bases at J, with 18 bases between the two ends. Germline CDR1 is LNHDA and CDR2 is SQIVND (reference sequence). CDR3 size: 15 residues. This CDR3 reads CASSPGSRGINEQFF. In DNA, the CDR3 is TGTGCCAGTAGCCCCGGGTCCAGGGGTATCAATGAGCAGTTCTTC.

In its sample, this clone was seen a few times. CDR3 in DNA: TGTGCCAGCAGTGAATTAGGAGGGAACAATAATTCACCCCTCCACTTT. Residues: CASSELGGNNNSPLHF. The rearrangement joins TRBV2 to TRBJ1-6; D is ambiguous. Germline assignment: CDR1 SNHLY and CDR2 FYNNEI. V gave up 2 bases and J gave up 5 bases, with 13 bases separating them. The CDR3 sequence is 16 residues long.

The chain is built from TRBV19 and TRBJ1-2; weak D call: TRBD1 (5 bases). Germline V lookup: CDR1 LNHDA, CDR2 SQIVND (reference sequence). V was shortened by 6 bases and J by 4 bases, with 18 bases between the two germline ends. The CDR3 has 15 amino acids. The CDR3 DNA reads TGTGCCAGTAGCCACGCAGCCGCAGGGTCCTATGGCTACACCTTC. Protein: CASSHAAAGSYGYTF.

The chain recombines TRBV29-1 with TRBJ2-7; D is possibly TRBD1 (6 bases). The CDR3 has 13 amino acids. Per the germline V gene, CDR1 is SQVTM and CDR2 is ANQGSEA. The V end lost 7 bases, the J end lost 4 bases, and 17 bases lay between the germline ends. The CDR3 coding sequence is TGCAGCGCTTTAAGGGACACCAATTACGAGCAGTACTTC. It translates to CSALRDTNYEQYF.

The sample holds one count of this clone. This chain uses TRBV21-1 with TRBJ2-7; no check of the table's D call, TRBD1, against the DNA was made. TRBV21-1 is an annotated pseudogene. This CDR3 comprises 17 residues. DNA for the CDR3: TGTGCCAGTACGACGGGACAGGATCCTTCCCACTCCTACGAGCAGTACTTC. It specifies CASTTGQDPSHSYEQYF.

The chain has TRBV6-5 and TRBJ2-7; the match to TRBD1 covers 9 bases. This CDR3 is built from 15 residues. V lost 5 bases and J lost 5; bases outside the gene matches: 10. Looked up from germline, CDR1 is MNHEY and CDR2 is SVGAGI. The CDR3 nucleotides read TGTGCCAGCAGTACTCTCCCGGGACAGGGCCACGAGCAGTACTTC. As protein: CASSTLPGQGHEQYF.

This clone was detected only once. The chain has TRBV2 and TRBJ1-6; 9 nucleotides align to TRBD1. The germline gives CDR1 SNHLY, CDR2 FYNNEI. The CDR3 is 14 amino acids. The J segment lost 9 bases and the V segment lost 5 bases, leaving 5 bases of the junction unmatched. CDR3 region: CASSLDRGGSPLHF. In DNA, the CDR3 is TGTGCCAGCAGTCTGGACAGGGGTGGTTCACCCCTCCACTTT.

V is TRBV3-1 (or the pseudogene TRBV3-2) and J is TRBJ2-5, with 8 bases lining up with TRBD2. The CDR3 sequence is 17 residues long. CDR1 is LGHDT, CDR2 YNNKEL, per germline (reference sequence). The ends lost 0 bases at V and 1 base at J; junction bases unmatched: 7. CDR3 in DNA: TGTGCCAGCAGCCAAGATTCGAGACTAGCGACCCAAGAGACCCAGTACTTC. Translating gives CASSQDSRLATQETQYF.